A selection of T cell receptor beta chains follows, all from one sample in a study of blood T cell repertoires in COVID-19. Using immunoSEQ multiplex PCR, the repertoire was profiled, and TCRdb retains in-frame clones only, with some absent. The sample holds around 200,000 clones; approximately 80% are singletons and the top ten take 13%. Material for sequencing was peripheral blood. Receptor source: a man over 45 who had recovered from COVID-19. Each CDR3 is given with its conserved first and last residue. Fields, in order: clone size, D gene, V gene, J gene, CDR3 protein, CDR3 DNA. The D gene is left open where the match is weak. Size tells how often a clone was seen (once, few, many) or the class of an expanded clone, and some rows leave it out.

>.|TRBD2|TRBV3-1/TRBV3-2|TRBJ2-4
CASSHAGVMGNKNIQYF
TGTGCCAGCAGCCATGCGGGAGTCATGGGGAACAAAAACATTCAGTACTTC
>.|TRBD2|TRBV2|TRBJ2-7
CASSVAGVRYEQYF
TGTGCCAGCAGTGTGGCGGGAGTGCGCTACGAGCAGTACTTC
>few|.|TRBV7-2|TRBJ2-2
CASSSRQNTGELFF
TGTGCCAGCAGCTCCCGACAGAACACCGGGGAGCTGTTTTTT
>.|.|TRBV15|TRBJ1-4
CATSSSDTNEKLFF
TGTGCCACCAGCAGTTCAGATACTAATGAAAAACTGTTTTTT
>.|TRBD2|TRBV27|TRBJ2-7
CASSRTFGTSESYEQYF
TGTGCCAGCAGTAGAACCTTCGGGACTAGCGAATCCTACGAGCAGTACTTC
>.|.|TRBV7-8|TRBJ2-7
CASSLESYEQYF
TGTGCCAGCAGCTTAGAGAGCTACGAGCAGTACTTC
>.|TRBD2|TRBV18|TRBJ2-7
CASSPPRASGASYEQYF
TGTGCCAGCTCACCACCGAGGGCTAGCGGGGCATCCTACGAGCAGTACTTC
>.|.|TRBV5-1|TRBJ2-3
CASSLGDFTDTQYF
TGCGCCAGCAGCTTGGGGGACTTCACAGATACGCAGTATTTT
>.|.|TRBV19|TRBJ1-1
CASSGGRRHPKTEAFF
TGTGCCAGTAGTGGAGGACGGAGACACCCGAAGACTGAAGCTTTCTTT
>.|.|TRBV19|TRBJ1-5
CASSPRGNDQPQHF
TGTGCCAGTAGCCCCAGGGGAAATGATCAGCCCCAGCATTTT
>once|.|TRBV21-1|TRBJ2-2
CASSRLANTGELFF
TGTGCCAGCAGCAGACTAGCGAACACCGGGGAGCTGTTTTTT
>.|TRBD2|TRBV10-3|TRBJ2-1
CAIRSLTSGSDNEQFF
TGTGCCATCAGGTCTCTCACTAGCGGGAGCGACAATGAGCAGTTCTTC
>few|.|TRBV24-1|TRBJ1-2
CATSGLRGGSYGYTF
TGTGCCACCAGTGGTCTACGGGGGGGGAGCTATGGCTACACCTTC
>.|TRBD2|TRBV5-1|TRBJ2-7
CASSPGLAAQKTYEQYF
TGCGCCAGCAGCCCGGGACTAGCGGCACAAAAAACCTACGAGCAGTACTTC
>.|TRBD1|TRBV27|TRBJ1-6
CASNPGQAFGALHF
TGTGCCAGCAACCCGGGACAGGCCTTTGGGGCCCTCCACTTT
>.|TRBD2|TRBV4-3|TRBJ2-7
CASSQDVFTGGGEQYF
TGCGCCAGCAGCCAAGACGTCTTTACGGGAGGGGGGGAGCAGTACTTC